Listed here are 20 T cell receptor beta chains from one sample, sequenced in a study of blood T cell repertoires in COVID-19. Sequencing used immunoSEQ multiplex PCR; TCRdb keeps in-frame clones, though not all of them. The sample records about 160,000 clones, approximately 90% being singletons. What was sequenced was peripheral blood. The receptor source for this set is a man aged 30 to 45 with COVID-19, enrolled during active disease.

This clone has just a few counts. This sequence joins TRBV7-2 and TRBJ1-2, with D tentatively TRBD1 (6 bases). Germline-derived CDR1 and CDR2 are SGHTA and FQGNSA. The V gene lost 1 base and the J gene lost 6 bases, with 12 bases spanning the gap. The CDR3 loop spans 14 amino acids. The CDR3 DNA is TGTGCCAGCAGCTTAGAGCGACAGGCTCATGGCTACACCTTC. Protein product: CASSLERQAHGYTF.

The chain recombines TRBV3-1 (or the pseudogene TRBV3-2) with TRBJ2-6; 7 positions match TRBD1. Germline assignment: CDR1 LGHDT and CDR2 YNNKEL (reference sequence). CDR3 length: 19 amino acids. Trimming at V came to 0 bases and at J to 0 bases, leaving 8 bases not matched to a gene. The CDR3 reads CASSQDLAGGSSGANVLTF. CDR3 nucleotide sequence: TGTGCCAGCAGCCAAGATCTCGCAGGGGGTAGCTCTGGGGCCAACGTCCTGACTTTC.

J is TRBJ1-2 and V is TRBV19; the D gene is possibly TRBD1 (6 bases). CDR1 and CDR2 from the germline V gene are LNHDA and SQIVND (reference sequence). The CDR3 contains 17 residues. V dropped 4 bases and J dropped 4 bases, with 22 bases sitting between them. The CDR3 DNA is TGTGCCAGTAGTACCTCGGGACATCCCTATGGGCCCTATGGCTACACCTTC. Protein sequence: CASSTSGHPYGPYGYTF.

To note about this clone: Other DNA sequences of this sample code for an identical CDR3. V and J are TRBV9 and TRBJ2-7, with 8 bases fitting TRBD1. The ends lost 4 bases at V and 0 bases at J; junction bases unmatched: 6. From germline, CDR1 is SGDLS and CDR2 YYNGEE. This CDR3 comprises 15 residues. CDR3 DNA: TGTGCCAGCAGCCCCCGGGACAGGTCCTCCTACGAGCAGTACTTC. It is translated as CASSPRDRSSYEQYF.

The rearrangement links TRBV28 to TRBJ1-1, with a tentative D call TRBD1 (6 bases). Germline V gene lookup returns CDR1 MDHEN and CDR2 SYDVKM. Trimming stripped 6 bases from V and 4 bases from J, with 15 bases between. The CDR3 runs to 14 residues. This CDR3 is CASSPGHAATEAFF. DNA of the CDR3: TGTGCCAGCAGCCCGGGACACGCCGCCACTGAAGCTTTCTTT. The full variable domain, in which reference TRBV28 and TRBJ1-1 provide the parts outside the CDR3, is DVKVTQSSRYLVKRTGEKVFLECVQDMDHENMFWYRQDPGLGLRLIYFSYDVKMKEKGDIPEGYSVSREKKERFSLILESASTNQTSMYLCASSPGHAATEAFFGQGTRLTVV.

The rearrangement links TRBV18 to TRBJ1-6; D is possibly TRBD1 (5 bases). The CDR3 length is 14 residues. From germline, CDR1 is KGHSH and CDR2 LQKENI. Between the trimmed V and J ends, which lost 4 bases and 10 bases, there was a span of 14 bases. The CDR3 DNA reads as TGTGCCAGCTCACAGGGGCCCCGGGAGTCACCCCTCCACTTT. This sequence encodes CASSQGPRESPLHF.

This chain uses TRBV7-2 with TRBJ1-2; 10 nucleotides agree with TRBD1. After removal of 1 base from V and 7 bases from J, the junction contained 3 bases not matched to a gene. The CDR3 loop spans 14 amino acids. The V gene's germline CDR1 is SGHTA and CDR2 FQGNSA. CDR3 region: CASSLVTGGSGYTF. In nucleotides, the CDR3 is TGTGCCAGCAGCTTAGTGACAGGGGGCTCTGGCTACACCTTC. The full variable domain, its missing parts supplied by reference TRBV7-2 and TRBJ1-2, is GAGVSQSPSNKVTEKGKDVELRCDPISGHTALYWYRQSLGQGLEFLIYFQGNSAPDKSGLPSDRFSAERTGGSVSTLTIQRTQQEDSAVYLCASSLVTGGSGYTFGSGTRLTVV.

The chain couples TRBV18 to TRBJ2-5; D is ambiguous. Germline values: CDR1 KGHSH, CDR2 LQKENI. The CDR3 loop spans 10 amino acids. Trimming removed 5 bases from V and 5 bases from J, with 3 bases in between. CDR3: CASSGETQYF. DNA for the CDR3: TGTGCCAGCTCAGGCGAGACCCAGTACTTC.

This rearrangement joins TRBV7-2 to TRBJ1-1, with D possibly TRBD1 on 5 matching bases. The CDR3 contains 15 residues. Germline CDR1 reads SGHTA; CDR2 reads FQGNSA. V lost 3 bases and J lost 1, with 12 bases in between. Here the CDR3 reads CASSLQGLGNTEAFF. The CDR3 DNA reads TGTGCCAGCAGCTTGCAGGGATTGGGGAACACTGAAGCTTTCTTT.

The sample holds a few counts of this clone. The chain uses TRBV18 and TRBJ2-6, with TRBD1 matching over 7 bases. The trim removed 5 bases at V and 2 bases at J, leaving 6 bases unmatched. Looked up from germline, CDR1 is KGHSH and CDR2 is LQKENI. This CDR3 comprises 16 residues. CDR3 sequence reads: CASSGTVGTGANVLTF. The CDR3 coding sequence is TGTGCCAGCTCAGGGACAGTAGGCACTGGGGCCAACGTCCTGACTTTC.

The chain recombines TRBV7-9 with TRBJ1-4, with D tentatively TRBD1 (5 bases). The CDR3 has 17 amino acids. Trimming shortened V by 5 bases and J by 3 bases, and 19 bases separated the two germline ends. CDR1 and CDR2 from the germline V gene are SEHNR and FQNEAQ (reference sequence). The CDR3 spells CASSPGGDSIANEKLFF. CDR3 nucleotide sequence: TGTGCCAGCAGCCCCGGGGGGGACTCAATAGCTAATGAAAAACTGTTTTTT.

CDR3 nucleotide sequence: TGTGCCAGCAGTTACTCCTTGGGGACAGGGGCCTACGAGCAGTACTTC. This translates into CASSYSLGTGAYEQYF. The chain carries TRBV6-2 or TRBV6-3 and TRBJ2-7; 10 nucleotides align to TRBD1. The V gene end was trimmed by 0 bases and the J gene end by 2 bases; junction bases not matched to a gene: 4. The CDR3 is made up of 16 amino acids. From germline, CDR1 is MNHEY and CDR2 SVGEGT.

The chain carries TRBV30 and TRBJ1-1, with D possibly matching TRBD1 (6 bases). V shed 4 bases and J shed 4 bases, with 10 bases lying between them. Germline V gene data show CDR1 as GTSNPN and CDR2 as SVGIG (reference sequence). The CDR3 consists of 12 residues. CDR3 nucleotides: TGTGCCTGGACAGGGGCGGGCACTGAAGCTTTCTTT. This translates into CAWTGAGTEAFF.

The V gene is TRBV29-1, the J gene TRBJ2-7; D perhaps matches TRBD1 (5 bases). In germline, CDR1 is SQVTM, CDR2 ANQGSEA. Trimming cost V 5 bases and J 1 base, with 12 bases left between them. The CDR3 length is 13 residues. CDR3 in amino acids: CSVLGVGSYEQYF. CDR3 DNA: TGCAGCGTTTTAGGGGTAGGGTCCTACGAGCAGTACTTC.

The genes are TRBV15 and TRBJ1-2, with D maybe TRBD1 (6 bases). This CDR3 spans 14 amino acids. Trimming left V 0 bases short and J 4 bases short, with 9 bases between. Germline lookup yields CDR1 LNHNV and CDR2 YYDKDF (reference sequence). The CDR3 sequence is CATSRDTGPYGYTF. The CDR3 DNA is TGTGCCACCAGCAGAGATACAGGGCCCTATGGCTACACCTTC.

The chain has TRBV7-9 and TRBJ2-5; no clear D. The CDR3 contains 14 residues. Between the trimmed V and J ends, which lost 2 bases and 5 bases, there was a span of 12 bases. Looked up from germline, CDR1 is SEHNR and CDR2 is FQNEAQ (reference sequence). The CDR3 nucleotides read TGTGCCAGCAGCTTAAACGTGAGGTGGGAGACCCAGTACTTC. It encodes CASSLNVRWETQYF.

The chain uses TRBV27 and TRBJ2-3; tentatively, D is TRBD2 (5 bases). Trimming removed 6 bases from V and 0 bases from J, with 16 bases in between. This CDR3 has 16 amino acids. Germline V gene data show CDR1 as MNHEY and CDR2 as SMNVEV (reference sequence). The CDR3 sequence is CASSFLADPSTDTQYF. The CDR3 DNA reads as TGTGCCAGCAGCTTCCTAGCCGATCCTAGCACAGATACGCAGTATTTT.

This clone was counted a single time. This chain joins TRBV3-1 (or the pseudogene TRBV3-2) and TRBJ2-3; TRBD1 is a possible D gene (5 bases). The CDR3 runs to 15 residues. V lost 3 bases and J 1 base, leaving 11 bases between the germline ends. The germline gives CDR1 LGHDT, CDR2 YNNKEL (reference sequence). The CDR3 DNA reads as TGTGCCAGCAGCCAGCAGGGATATGGCACAGATACGCAGTATTTT. This sequence encodes CASSQQGYGTDTQYF.

The V call is TRBV18, the J call TRBJ1-1; weak D call: TRBD1 (6 bases). Deletions cut 6 bases from V and 0 bases from J, with 14 bases between. The V gene's germline CDR1 is KGHSH and CDR2 LQKENI. The CDR3 consists of 15 residues. The CDR3 protein is CASSSRTALNTEAFF. The CDR3 bases are TGTGCCAGCTCCTCTAGGACAGCGTTGAACACTGAAGCTTTCTTT.

This clone was seen more than once but under ten times. The J gene is TRBJ1-4, the V gene TRBV4-3; D is possibly TRBD1 (6 bases). V was pared by 1 base and J by 4 bases, with 16 bases between. The CDR3 consists of 17 residues. The germline gives CDR1 LGHNA, CDR2 YSLEER. The CDR3 sequence is CASSQVTFRGLNEKLFF. The CDR3 DNA reads TGCGCCAGCAGCCAAGTAACTTTCAGGGGCCTTAATGAAAAACTGTTTTTT.